The subject of this entry is one T cell receptor beta chain. The antigen remains undetermined. Ten milliliters of peripheral blood were drawn from each donor into EDTA-treated tubes. Germline CDR1 is SEHNR and CDR2 is FQNEAQ (reference sequence). The CDR3 length is 17 residues. With 1 base removed from V and 2 bases from J, the gap between germline ends came to 16 bases. This entry comes from a study of blood T cells in healthy people across ages. Together with a sample-barcoded 5' primer, a J-beta primer mix was included in a second PCR lasting roughly 6 to 12 cycles. TCRdb used MiXCR to reprocess the 5' RACE reads, holding one entry per CDR3 protein. The repertoire holds some 1.5 million distinct CDR3 sequences, with approximately 30% as singletons. Points from the study as a whole: Across the age range, TCR beta diversity per million T cells fell in a roughly linear way. It was held that diversity estimates obtained from one million T cells represented underestimates.

The sequence was collected from a woman aged 30 to 39 in good health. The V call is TRBV7-9, the J call TRBJ2-3; the D call may be TRBD1 or TRBD2 (6 bases each). Sequenced material: blood. The CDR3 sequence: CASSLGTTRGHTDTQYF. Written as DNA, the CDR3 is TGTGCCAGCAGCTTAGGGACCACCCGGGGGCACACAGATACGCAGTATTTT.